Following are 22 T cell receptor beta chains from one sample sequenced in a study of T cells in women clearing cervical HPV infection. Using immunoSEQ multiplex PCR, the repertoire was profiled, and TCRdb retains in-frame clones only, with some absent. The listing records tens of thousands of clones. Sequences were obtained from blood buffy coat. These receptors originate from a woman aged 18 to 75 with a cervical HPV16 infection that either progressed to CIN3+ or cleared (not recorded which).

For this clone: The read finishes 3 residues shy of the CDR3 end, and the germline J gene is used to complete it. The chain employs TRBV7-2 and TRBJ1-2, with no clear D. Per the germline V gene, CDR1 is SGHTA and CDR2 is FQGNSA. This CDR3 contains 12 residues. Trimming removed 8 bases at V and 4 bases at J, with 11 bases between. CDR3 bases read: TGTGCCAGCGGGCCGCCCCTCTATGGC. It yields the protein CASGPPLYG. The CDR3 in its entirety is CASGPPLYGYTF.

Worth noting for this clone: The CDR3 end is not reached by the read, which stops 3 residues before it; the germline J gene fills it in. The chain employs TRBV19 and TRBJ1-2; D ambiguous. The CDR3 spans 15 residues. The germline gives CDR1 LNHDA, CDR2 SQIVND (reference sequence). Trimming removed 3 bases at V and 4 bases at J, with 15 bases between. The part of the CDR3 DNA that was read is TGTGCCAGTAGTATTGGTAGGGCTATCGGCTATGGC. Translating it yields CASSIGRAIGYG. In full, the CDR3 is CASSIGRAIGYGYTF.

Comments on this clone: One junction end does not reproduce the germline sequence, and a read error may be involved. The read gets to within 3 residues of the CDR3 end, and the germline J gene fills in the rest. J is TRBJ1-3 and V is TRBV19, with TRBD1 matching over 8 bases. The CDR3 is made up of 15 amino acids. Looked up from germline, CDR1 is LNHDA and CDR2 is SQIVND (reference sequence). CDR3 DNA (partial): TGTGCCAGCAGTACGGGGACAGGCTTAAGAAACACC. Protein sequence: CASSTGTGLRNT. The CDR3 in its entirety is CASSTGTGLRNTIYF.

Note on this clone: The CDR3 end lies 3 residues beyond the end of the read and is filled in from the germline J gene. This rearrangement joins TRBV20-1 to TRBJ1-2, with unresolved D. Germline V gives CDR1 DFQATT, CDR2 SNEGSKA (reference sequence). The V end lost 6 bases, the J end lost 5 bases, and 13 bases lay between the germline ends. The CDR3 runs 12 residues. CDR3 DNA, as far as it was read: TGCAGTGCCCGGGGAGTGTGGTATGGC. Translation gives CSARGVWYG. The full CDR3 sequence reads CSARGVWYGYTF.

As regards this clone: The CDR3 goes on 3 residues after the read ends, and that part is filled in from the germline J gene. The chain is built from TRBV6-2 or TRBV6-3 and TRBJ2-1, with 13 bases lining up with TRBD2. This CDR3 is built from 17 residues. V shed 2 bases and J 8 bases; nucleotides not matched to a gene: 9. Germline lookup yields CDR1 MNHEY and CDR2 SVGEGT. The CDR3: CASSYVLVGLAGDEQFF. The sequenced CDR3 bases are TGTGCCAGCAGTTACGTTTTAGTAGGACTAGCGGGAGATGAG.

Details on this clone: The read finishes 3 residues shy of the CDR3 end, and the germline J gene is used to complete it. The genes are TRBV18 and TRBJ2-3, with 7 bases that match TRBD2. The CDR3 sequence is 14 residues long. The germline gives CDR1 KGHSH, CDR2 LQKENI. V lost 1 base to trimming and J lost 3 bases; unmatched junction nucleotides: 1. The part of the CDR3 DNA that was read is TGTGCCAGCTCACCACAGCGGGGAACAGATACG. Translating it yields CASSPQRGTDT. The entire CDR3 reads CASSPQRGTDTQYF.

About this clone: The read halts 3 residues ahead of the CDR3 end, with the missing end drawn from the germline J gene. This rearrangement joins TRBV7-3 to TRBJ2-1; 9 bases match TRBD2. In germline, CDR1 is SGHTA, CDR2 FQGTGA. The CDR3 spans 16 residues. The V gene end was trimmed by 1 base and the J gene end by 2 bases; junction bases not matched to a gene: 3. The sequenced part of the CDR3 DNA is TGTGCCAGCAGCTTAATGGCGGGAGGGACCTACAATGAG. This gives the protein CASSLMAGGTYNE. Given in full, the CDR3 is CASSLMAGGTYNEQFF. The whole variable domain, filled in from reference TRBV7-3 and TRBJ2-1, reads GAGVSQTPSNKVTEKGKYVELRCDPISGHTALYWYRQSLGQGPEFLIYFQGTGAADDSGLPNDRFFAVRPEGSVSTLKIQRTERGDSAVYLCASSLMAGGTYNEQFFGPGTRLTVL.

In the case of this clone: Germline is not matched at one junction end, which may reflect a read error. The observed sequence ends 3 residues before the CDR3 terminus, with the missing tail filled in from the germline J gene. The gene calls are TRBV4-2 and TRBJ1-3; D uncertain. Germline V gene lookup returns CDR1 LGHNA and CDR2 YNFKEQ. The CDR3 is 17 residues long. The CDR3 spells CASSHGLIIDSGNTIYF. The CDR3 bases that were read are TGCGCCAGCAGCCACGGACTGATCATAGACTCTGGAAACACC.

On this clone: The read gets to within 3 residues of the CDR3 end, and the germline J gene fills in the rest. V and J are TRBV7-2 and TRBJ2-3; D is uncertain. CDR1 is SGHTA, CDR2 FQGNSA, per germline. The CDR3 consists of 13 residues. V lost 1 base, J lost 2 bases, and 4 bases lay in between. This CDR3 is CASSLDFTDTQYF. The CDR3 bases that were read are TGTGCCAGCAGCTTAGACTTCACAGATACG.

In the case of this clone: The read stops 3 residues short of the end of the CDR3; the missing end is completed from the germline J gene. The chain links TRBV30 to TRBJ1-6, with 7 bases lining up with TRBD1. Losses at the gene ends were 0 bases for V and 4 bases for J; bases not matched to a gene: 9. The CDR3 totals 17 residues. CDR1 and CDR2 (germline): GTSNPN, SVGIG (reference sequence). CDR3 DNA, as far as it was read: TGTGCCTGGAGTGTACACGGGGGCAGGGGGTATAATTCACCC. It yields the protein CAWSVHGGRGYNSP. The entire CDR3 reads CAWSVHGGRGYNSPLHF.

Regarding this clone: The read terminates 3 residues ahead of where the CDR3 ends, so the germline J gene completes it. This sample also contains other DNA sequences that code for the same CDR3. V gene TRBV6-1 combines with J gene TRBJ2-5; 11 positions agree with TRBD1. J was trimmed by 5 bases and V by 4 bases; bases with no gene match: 3. CDR1 is MNHNS and CDR2 is SASEGT in the germline V gene. The CDR3 sequence is 14 residues long. The CDR3 is CASSAGTGGETQYF. The DNA read from the CDR3 is TGTGCCAGCAGTGCTGGGACAGGGGGGGAGACC.

A word on this clone: With the read ending 3 residues before the CDR3 end, the germline J gene is used to fill in that end. The rearrangement links TRBV2 to TRBJ1-6, with D possibly TRBD1 on 6 matching bases. V was pared by 3 bases and J by 11 bases, with 17 bases between. Germline CDR1 and CDR2: SNHLY and FYNNEI. This CDR3 has 15 residues. CDR3 amino acids: CASSEGGGRRAPLHF. The sequenced CDR3 bases are TGTGCCAGCAGTGAGGGCGGGGGGCGTCGAGCACCC.

Details on this clone: The junction departs from germline at one end; a sequencing error may be responsible. Read sequence stops 3 residues before the CDR3 end, and the germline J gene provides the missing end. This specimen includes other DNA sequences encoding the same CDR3. V usage is TRBV30 and J usage is TRBJ1-3; maybe TRBD1 (5 bases). This CDR3 is 15 amino acids long. Germline lookup yields CDR1 GTSNPN and CDR2 SVGIG (reference sequence). CDR3 sequence: CAWSVGVLNGNTIYF. The DNA read from the CDR3 is TGTGCCTGGAGTGTAGGGGTACTAAATGGAAACACT.

In the case of this clone: From the germline J gene comes the end of the CDR3, since the read stops 3 residues before it. V usage is TRBV7-3 and J usage is TRBJ1-1, with D maybe TRBD1 (5 bases). The CDR3 runs to 13 residues. V was cut by 0 bases and J by 7 bases, with 9 bases left in between. Germline CDR1 reads SGHTA; CDR2 reads FQGTGA. CDR3: CASSLTGGLEAFF. The sequenced part of the CDR3 DNA is TGTGCCAGCAGCTTAACGGGGGGACTTGAA.

A word on this clone: The CDR3 end lies 3 residues beyond the end of the read and is filled in from the germline J gene. The chain uses TRBV7-3 and TRBJ2-7; 7 bases match TRBD2. Germline V CDR1 and CDR2: SGHTA, FQGTGA. The CDR3 runs 16 residues. With 1 base clipped from V and 2 bases from J, the junction kept 8 bases outside the gene matches. The CDR3 DNA, read in part, is TGTGCCAGCAGCTTAAGTCCAGCTAGCGGAGCCTACGAG. Encoded protein: CASSLSPASGAYE. The CDR3 in its entirety is CASSLSPASGAYEQYF. Drawing the rest from reference TRBV7-3 and TRBJ2-7, the complete variable domain is GAGVSQTPSNKVTEKGKYVELRCDPISGHTALYWYRQSLGQGPEFLIYFQGTGAADDSGLPNDRFFAVRPEGSVSTLKIQRTERGDSAVYLCASSLSPASGAYEQYFGPGTRLTVT.

For this clone: The read comes to an end 3 residues before the CDR3 does, leaving the germline J gene to fill in the end. This sequence joins TRBV20-1 and TRBJ2-5, with a tentative D call TRBD1 (5 bases). The CDR3 totals 12 residues. The V end lost 4 bases, the J end lost 5 bases, and 11 bases lay between the germline ends. Germline CDR1 reads DFQATT; CDR2 reads SNEGSKA (reference sequence). CDR3 DNA (partial): TGCAGTGCTAATAGGGGTTGGGAGACC. Its protein is CSANRGWET. The CDR3 in full is CSANRGWETQYF.

To note about this clone: The CDR3 extends 3 residues past the end of the read, so its final part is completed from the germline J gene. The V and J genes are TRBV5-1 and TRBJ2-5; D is unresolved. Trimming removed 4 bases at V and 1 base at J, with 14 bases between. The germline gives CDR1 SGHRS, CDR2 YFSETQ. The CDR3 has 15 amino acids. The sequenced part of the CDR3 DNA is TGCGCCAGCAGCCCTCCCAGGTCCCTCCAAGAGACC. Amino acid sequence: CASSPPRSLQET. The whole CDR3 sequence reads CASSPPRSLQETQYF.

For this clone: The CDR3 extends 3 residues past the end of the read, so its final part is completed from the germline J gene. The rearrangement joins TRBV7-7 to TRBJ2-5, with TRBD1 matching 12 bases. CDR1 and CDR2 from the germline V gene are SSHAT and FNYEAQ (reference sequence). Losses at the gene ends were 0 bases for V and 4 bases for J; bases not matched to a gene: 3. The CDR3 runs to 16 residues. The DNA read from the CDR3 is TGTGCCAGCAGCTTAGCGAGGGACAGGGGGCGAGAGACC. Its translation is CASSLARDRGRET. The entire CDR3 protein is CASSLARDRGRETQYF.

Remarks on this clone: The read ends 3 residues shy of where the CDR3 ends; the end is completed using the germline J gene. The chain links TRBV2 to TRBJ2-2, with 11 bases identical to TRBD2. The CDR3 contains 17 residues. Germline V lookup: CDR1 SNHLY, CDR2 FYNNEI. Trimming took 5 bases from V and 3 from J; bases not matched to a gene: 8. Here the CDR3 reads CASSLHLLAGDTGELFF. The part of the CDR3 DNA that was read is TGTGCCAGCAGTCTGCACTTACTAGCGGGAGACACCGGGGAG.

As to this clone: The missing CDR3 end, 3 residues past where the read stops, is filled in from the germline J gene. This chain joins TRBV19 and TRBJ1-4; the D is unclear. The CDR3 is 14 amino acids. Trimming removed 5 bases from V and 7 bases from J, with 14 bases in between. Germline lookup yields CDR1 LNHDA and CDR2 SQIVND (reference sequence). CDR3 DNA (partial): TGTGCCAGTAGTGAAGGGTGGACTCCTGAAAAA. Translating it yields CASSEGWTPEK. The whole CDR3 sequence reads CASSEGWTPEKLFF.

As regards this clone: The read terminates 3 residues ahead of where the CDR3 ends, so the germline J gene completes it. The chain joins TRBV6-1 to TRBJ2-7, with TRBD2 matching 10 bases. CDR3 length: 14 amino acids. Germline V lookup: CDR1 MNHNS, CDR2 SASEGT. The V and J ends lost 4 bases and 3 bases, in that order; junction bases with no gene match: 3. Incomplete CDR3 DNA: TGTGCCAGCAGTGCAGCGGGGGGGGTCTACGAG. Residues: CASSAAGGVYE. From start to end, the CDR3 is CASSAAGGVYEQYF.

Remarks on this clone: The read stops 3 residues short of the end of the CDR3; the missing end is completed from the germline J gene. The chain couples TRBV7-7 to TRBJ1-4; tentatively, D is TRBD1 (6 bases). The CDR3 is made up of 15 amino acids. V lost 5 bases and J lost 5, with 15 bases in between. Germline values: CDR1 SSHAT, CDR2 FNYEAQ (reference sequence). CDR3: CASSPPQGTNEKLFF. The sequenced CDR3 bases are TGTGCCAGCAGCCCCCCTCAGGGGACGAATGAAAAA. Looking up the rest from reference TRBV7-7 and TRBJ1-4 gives the full variable domain: GAGVSQSPRYKVTKRGQDVTLRCDPISSHATLYWYQQALGQGPEFLTYFNYEAQPDKSGLPSDRFSAERPEGSISTLTIQRTEQRDSAMYRCASSPPQGTNEKLFFGSGTQLSVL.